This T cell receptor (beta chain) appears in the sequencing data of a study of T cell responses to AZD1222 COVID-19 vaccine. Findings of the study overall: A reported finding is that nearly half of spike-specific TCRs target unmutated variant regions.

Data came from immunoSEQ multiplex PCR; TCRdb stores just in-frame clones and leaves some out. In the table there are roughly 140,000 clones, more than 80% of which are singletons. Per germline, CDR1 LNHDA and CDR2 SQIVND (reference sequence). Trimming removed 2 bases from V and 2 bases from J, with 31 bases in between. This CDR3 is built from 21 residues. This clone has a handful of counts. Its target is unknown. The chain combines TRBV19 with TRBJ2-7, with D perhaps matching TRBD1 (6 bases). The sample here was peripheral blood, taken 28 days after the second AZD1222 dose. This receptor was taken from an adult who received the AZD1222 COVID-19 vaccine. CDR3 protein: CASSISTAPDSSRSRPYEQYF. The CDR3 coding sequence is TGTGCCAGTAGTATATCTACAGCCCCGGACAGCTCCCGTTCCCGACCCTACGAGCAGTACTTC.